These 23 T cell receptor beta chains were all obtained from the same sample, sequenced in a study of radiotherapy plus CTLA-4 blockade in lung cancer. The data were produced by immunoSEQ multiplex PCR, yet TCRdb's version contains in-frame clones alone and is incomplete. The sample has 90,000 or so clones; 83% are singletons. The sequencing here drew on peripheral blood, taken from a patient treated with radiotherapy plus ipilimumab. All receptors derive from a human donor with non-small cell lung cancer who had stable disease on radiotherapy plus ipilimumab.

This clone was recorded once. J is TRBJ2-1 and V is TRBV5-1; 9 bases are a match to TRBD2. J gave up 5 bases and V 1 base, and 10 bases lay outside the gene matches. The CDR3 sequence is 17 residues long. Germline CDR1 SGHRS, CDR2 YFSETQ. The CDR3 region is CASSLRSGGLNDNEQFF. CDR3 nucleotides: TGCGCCAGCAGCTTGAGGAGCGGGGGGCTCAACGACAATGAGCAGTTCTTC.

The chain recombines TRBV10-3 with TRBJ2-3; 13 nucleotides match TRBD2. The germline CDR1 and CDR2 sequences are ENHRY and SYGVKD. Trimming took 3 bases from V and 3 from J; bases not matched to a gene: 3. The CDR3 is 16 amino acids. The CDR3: CAISEGLAGVTDTQYF. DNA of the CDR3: TGTGCCATCAGTGAAGGACTAGCGGGGGTTACAGATACGCAGTATTTT.

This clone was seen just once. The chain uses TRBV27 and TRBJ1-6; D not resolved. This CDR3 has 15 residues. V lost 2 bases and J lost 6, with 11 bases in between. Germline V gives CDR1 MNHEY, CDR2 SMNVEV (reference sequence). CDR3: CASSLGRVLNSPLHF. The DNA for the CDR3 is TGTGCCAGCAGTTTAGGCAGAGTCCTTAATTCACCCCTCCACTTT.

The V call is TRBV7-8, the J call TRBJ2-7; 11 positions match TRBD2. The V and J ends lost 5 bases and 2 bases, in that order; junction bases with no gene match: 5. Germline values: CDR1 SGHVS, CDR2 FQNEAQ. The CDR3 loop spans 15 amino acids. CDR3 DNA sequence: TGTGCCAGCAGCAAAAGACTAGCGGGACCCTACGAGCAGTACTTC. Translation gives CASSKRLAGPYEQYF.

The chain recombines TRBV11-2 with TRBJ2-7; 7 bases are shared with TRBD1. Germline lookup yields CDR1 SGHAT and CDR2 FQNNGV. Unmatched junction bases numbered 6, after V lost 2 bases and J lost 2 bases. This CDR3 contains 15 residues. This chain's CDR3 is CASSLLRGGTYEQYF. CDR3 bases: TGTGCCAGCAGCTTACTTCGAGGGGGCACCTACGAGCAGTACTTC.

CDR3 bases: TGTGCCAGCAGCTATGGGGATACGCAGTATTTT. Encoded protein: CASSYGDTQYF. This chain uses TRBV7-9 with TRBJ2-3; D unclear. Germline CDR1 SEHNR, CDR2 FQNEAQ (reference sequence). The CDR3 contains 11 residues. The V gene lost 4 bases and the J gene lost 6 bases, with 5 bases spanning the gap.

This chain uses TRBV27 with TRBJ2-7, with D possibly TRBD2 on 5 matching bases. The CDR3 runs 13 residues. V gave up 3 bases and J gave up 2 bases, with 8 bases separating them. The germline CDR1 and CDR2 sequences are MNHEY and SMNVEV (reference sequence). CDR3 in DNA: TGTGCCAGCAGTTTTCGGGGAACCTACGAGCAGTACTTC. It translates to CASSFRGTYEQYF.

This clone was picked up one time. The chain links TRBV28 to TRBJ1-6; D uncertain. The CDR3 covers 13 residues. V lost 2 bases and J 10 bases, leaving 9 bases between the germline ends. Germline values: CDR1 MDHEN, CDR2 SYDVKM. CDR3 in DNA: TGTGCCAGCAGTTTAAAACTACCATCACCCCTCCACTTT. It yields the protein CASSLKLPSPLHF.

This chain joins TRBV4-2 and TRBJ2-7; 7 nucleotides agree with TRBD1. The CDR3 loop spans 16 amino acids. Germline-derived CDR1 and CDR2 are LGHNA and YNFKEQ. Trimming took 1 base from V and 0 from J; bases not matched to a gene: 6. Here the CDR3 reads CASSQAGRDSSYEQYF. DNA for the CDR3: TGTGCCAGCAGCCAAGCAGGCCGGGACAGCTCCTACGAGCAGTACTTC.

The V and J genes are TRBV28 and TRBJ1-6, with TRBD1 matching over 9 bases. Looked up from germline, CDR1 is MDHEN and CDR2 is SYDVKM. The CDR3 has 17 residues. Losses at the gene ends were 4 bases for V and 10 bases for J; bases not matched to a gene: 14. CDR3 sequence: CASSSNHRQGVKSPLHF. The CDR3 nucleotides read TGTGCCAGCAGTTCCAACCATAGACAGGGGGTAAAGTCACCCCTCCACTTT. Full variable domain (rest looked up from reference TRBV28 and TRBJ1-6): DVKVTQSSRYLVKRTGEKVFLECVQDMDHENMFWYRQDPGLGLRLIYFSYDVKMKEKGDIPEGYSVSREKKERFSLILESASTNQTSMYLCASSSNHRQGVKSPLHFGNGTRLTVT.

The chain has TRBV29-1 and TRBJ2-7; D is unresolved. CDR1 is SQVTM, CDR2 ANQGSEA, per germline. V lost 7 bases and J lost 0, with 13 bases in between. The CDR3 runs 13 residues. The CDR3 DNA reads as TGCAGCGCTTCTGACGGATACTCCTACGAGCAGTACTTC. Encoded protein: CSASDGYSYEQYF.

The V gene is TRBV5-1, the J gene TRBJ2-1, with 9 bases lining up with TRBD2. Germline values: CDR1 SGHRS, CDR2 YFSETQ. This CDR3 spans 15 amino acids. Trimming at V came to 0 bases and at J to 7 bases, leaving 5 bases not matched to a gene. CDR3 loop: CASSLDSGRANEQFF. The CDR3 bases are TGCGCCAGCAGCTTGGATAGCGGGAGAGCAAATGAGCAGTTCTTC.

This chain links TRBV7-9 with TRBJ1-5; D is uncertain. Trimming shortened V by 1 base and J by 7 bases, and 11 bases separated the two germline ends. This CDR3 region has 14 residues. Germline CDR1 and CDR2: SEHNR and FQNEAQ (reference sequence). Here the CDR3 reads CASSLENSEQPQHF. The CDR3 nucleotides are TGTGCCAGCAGCTTAGAAAACAGTGAGCAGCCCCAGCATTTT.

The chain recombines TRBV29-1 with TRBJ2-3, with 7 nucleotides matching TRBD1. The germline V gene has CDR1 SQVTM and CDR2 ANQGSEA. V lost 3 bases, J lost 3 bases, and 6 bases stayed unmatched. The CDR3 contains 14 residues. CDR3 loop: CSVENRGRTDTQYF. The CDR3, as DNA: TGCAGCGTTGAGAACAGGGGCAGGACAGATACGCAGTATTTT.

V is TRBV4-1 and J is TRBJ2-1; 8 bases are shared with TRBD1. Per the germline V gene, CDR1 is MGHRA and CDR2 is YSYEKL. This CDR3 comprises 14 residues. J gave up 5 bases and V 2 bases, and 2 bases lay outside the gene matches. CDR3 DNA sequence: TGCGCCAGCAGCCAACTGACAGGGGACAATGAGCAGTTCTTC. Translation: CASSQLTGDNEQFF.

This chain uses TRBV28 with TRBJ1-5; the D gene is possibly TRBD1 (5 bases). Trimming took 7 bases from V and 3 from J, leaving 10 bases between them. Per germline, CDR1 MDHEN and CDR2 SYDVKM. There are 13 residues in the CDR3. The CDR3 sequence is CASTGRINQPQHF. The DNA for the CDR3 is TGTGCCAGCACGGGACGGATCAATCAGCCCCAGCATTTT.

The CDR3 DNA reads as TGCGCCAGCAGCCAACCAGGGAATAATTCACCCCTCCACTTT. Its protein product is CASSQPGNNSPLHF. This chain joins TRBV4-1 and TRBJ1-6; D is perhaps TRBD1 (5 bases). CDR3 length: 14 residues. Germline lookup yields CDR1 MGHRA and CDR2 YSYEKL. The V and J ends lost 2 bases and 5 bases respectively, with 7 bases between them.

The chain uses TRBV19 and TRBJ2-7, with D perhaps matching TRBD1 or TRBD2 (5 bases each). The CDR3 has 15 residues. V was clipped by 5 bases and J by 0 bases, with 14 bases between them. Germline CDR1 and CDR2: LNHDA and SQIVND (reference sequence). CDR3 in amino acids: CASSPGPRSSYEQYF. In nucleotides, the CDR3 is TGTGCCAGTAGTCCGGGACCACGGAGCTCCTACGAGCAGTACTTC.

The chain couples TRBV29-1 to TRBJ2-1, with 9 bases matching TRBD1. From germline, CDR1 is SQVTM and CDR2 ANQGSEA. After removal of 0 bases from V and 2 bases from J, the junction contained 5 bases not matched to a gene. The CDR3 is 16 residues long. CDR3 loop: CSVEDPGQGTYNEQFF. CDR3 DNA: TGCAGCGTTGAAGATCCGGGACAGGGAACCTACAATGAGCAGTTCTTC.

CDR3 in DNA: TGTGCCAGCAGTTACCACGACAGGGGTGGAACTGAAGCTTTCTTT. It encodes CASSYHDRGGTEAFF. The rearrangement joins TRBV6-6 to TRBJ1-1, with 8 positions matching TRBD1. The CDR3 loop spans 15 amino acids. The germline gives CDR1 MNHNY, CDR2 SVGAGI (reference sequence). Trimming removed 2 bases from V and 5 bases from J; junction bases left unmatched: 7.

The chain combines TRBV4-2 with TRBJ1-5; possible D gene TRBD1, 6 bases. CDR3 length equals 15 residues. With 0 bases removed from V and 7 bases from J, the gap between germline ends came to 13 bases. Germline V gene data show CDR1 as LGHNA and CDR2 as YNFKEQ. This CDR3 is CASSQDRGGRQPQHF. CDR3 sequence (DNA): TGTGCCAGCAGCCAAGATCGCGGGGGCCGGCAGCCCCAGCATTTT.

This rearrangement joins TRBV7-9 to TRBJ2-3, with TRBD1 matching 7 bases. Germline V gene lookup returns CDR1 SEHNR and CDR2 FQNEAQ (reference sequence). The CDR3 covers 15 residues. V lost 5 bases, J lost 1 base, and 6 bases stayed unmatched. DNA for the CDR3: TGTGCCAGCAGCCTTCGACAGGGAGGCACAGATACGCAGTATTTT. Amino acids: CASSLRQGGTDTQYF.

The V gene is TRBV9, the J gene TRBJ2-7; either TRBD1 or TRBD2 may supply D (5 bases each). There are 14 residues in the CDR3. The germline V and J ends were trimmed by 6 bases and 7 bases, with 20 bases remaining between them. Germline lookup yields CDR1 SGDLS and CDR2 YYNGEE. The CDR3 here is CASTPGTLNREQYF. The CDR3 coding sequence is TGTGCCAGCACCCCCGGGACGTTAAACAGGGAGCAGTACTTC.